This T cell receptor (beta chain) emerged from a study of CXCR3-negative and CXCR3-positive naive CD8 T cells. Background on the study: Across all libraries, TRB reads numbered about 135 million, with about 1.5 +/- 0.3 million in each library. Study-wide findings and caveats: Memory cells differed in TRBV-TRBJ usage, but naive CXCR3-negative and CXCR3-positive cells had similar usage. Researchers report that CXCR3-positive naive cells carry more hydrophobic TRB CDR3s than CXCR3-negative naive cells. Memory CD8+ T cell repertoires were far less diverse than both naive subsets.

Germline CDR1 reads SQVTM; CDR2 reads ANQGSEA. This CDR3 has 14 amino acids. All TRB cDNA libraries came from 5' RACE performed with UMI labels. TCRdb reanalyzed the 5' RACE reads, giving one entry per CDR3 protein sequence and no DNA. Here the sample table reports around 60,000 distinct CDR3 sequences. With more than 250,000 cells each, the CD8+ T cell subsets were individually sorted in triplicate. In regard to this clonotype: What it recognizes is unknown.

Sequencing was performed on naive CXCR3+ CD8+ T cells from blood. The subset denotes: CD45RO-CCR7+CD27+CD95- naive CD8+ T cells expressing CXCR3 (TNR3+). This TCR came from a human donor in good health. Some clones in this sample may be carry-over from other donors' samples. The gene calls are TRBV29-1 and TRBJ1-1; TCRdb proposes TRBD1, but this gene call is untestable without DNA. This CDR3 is CSVEGWGVDTEAFF.